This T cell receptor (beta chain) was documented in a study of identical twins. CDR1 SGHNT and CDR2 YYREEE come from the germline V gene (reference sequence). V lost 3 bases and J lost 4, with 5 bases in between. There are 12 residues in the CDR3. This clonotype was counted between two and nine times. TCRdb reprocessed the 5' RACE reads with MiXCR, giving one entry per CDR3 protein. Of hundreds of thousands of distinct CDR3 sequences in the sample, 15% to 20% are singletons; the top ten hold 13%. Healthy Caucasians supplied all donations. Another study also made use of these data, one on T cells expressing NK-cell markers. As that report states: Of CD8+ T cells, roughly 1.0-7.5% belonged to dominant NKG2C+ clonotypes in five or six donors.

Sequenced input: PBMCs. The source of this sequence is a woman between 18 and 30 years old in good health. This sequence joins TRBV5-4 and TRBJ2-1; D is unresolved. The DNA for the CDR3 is TGTGCCAGCAGCTCAAAATACAATGAGCAGTTCTTC. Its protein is CASSSKYNEQFF.